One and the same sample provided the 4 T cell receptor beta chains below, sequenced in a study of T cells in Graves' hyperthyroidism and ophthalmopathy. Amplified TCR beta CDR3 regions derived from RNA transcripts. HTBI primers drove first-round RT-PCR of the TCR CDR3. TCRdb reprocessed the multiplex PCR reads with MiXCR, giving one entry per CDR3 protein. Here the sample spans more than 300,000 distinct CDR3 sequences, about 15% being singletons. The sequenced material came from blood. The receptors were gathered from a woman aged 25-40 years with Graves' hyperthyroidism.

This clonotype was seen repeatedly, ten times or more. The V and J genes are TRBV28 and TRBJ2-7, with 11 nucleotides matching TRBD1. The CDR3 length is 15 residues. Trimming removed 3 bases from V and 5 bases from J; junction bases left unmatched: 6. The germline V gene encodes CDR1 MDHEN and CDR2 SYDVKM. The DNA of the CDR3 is TGTGCCAGCAGTTTTGGACAGGGGGCTTCTGACGAGCAGTACTTC. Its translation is CASSFGQGASDEQYF.

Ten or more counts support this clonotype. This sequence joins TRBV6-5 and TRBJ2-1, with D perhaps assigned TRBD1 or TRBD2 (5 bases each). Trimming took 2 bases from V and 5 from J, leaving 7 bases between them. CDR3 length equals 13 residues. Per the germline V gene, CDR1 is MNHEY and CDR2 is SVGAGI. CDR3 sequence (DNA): TGTGCCAGCAGTTACGGGGGTCACAATGAGCAGTTCTTC. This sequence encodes CASSYGGHNEQFF.

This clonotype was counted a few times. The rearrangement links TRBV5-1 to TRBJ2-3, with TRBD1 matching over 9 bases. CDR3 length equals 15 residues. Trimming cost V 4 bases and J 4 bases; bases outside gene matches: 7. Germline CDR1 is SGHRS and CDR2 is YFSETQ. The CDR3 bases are TGCGCCAGCAGCCCCCCGGGACAGGGCGCAGATACGCAGTATTTT. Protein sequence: CASSPPGQGADTQYF.

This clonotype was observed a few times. CDR3 amino acids: CASSPRGTSGNNEQFF. The CDR3 DNA is TGTGCCAGCAGCCCACGGGGGACTAGCGGGAACAATGAGCAGTTCTTC. V is TRBV6-1 and J is TRBJ2-1, with 13 bases matching TRBD2. CDR3 size: 16 residues. The germline V gene has CDR1 MNHNS and CDR2 SASEGT. Germline trimming cut 6 bases from V and 5 bases from J; bases unmatched to any gene: 7.